Listed below are T cell receptor beta chains from one sample, sequenced in a study of shared clonotypes between healthy human individuals. Generated by immunoSEQ multiplex PCR, the TCRdb table keeps only in-frame clones and is missing some. The profile shows about 1 million clones, approximately 72% of them singletons. The sample taken for sequencing was memory CD4+ T cells sorted from blood. Receptor source: a man younger than 35 in good health. CDR3s include the opening cysteine and the closing phenylalanine or tryptophan. The D gene is left open where the match is weak. Size values are once, few and many counts, or a class for expanded clones, and some rows have none.

clone size	J gene	D gene	V gene	CDR3 DNA	CDR3 protein
-	TRBJ2-2	-	TRBV15	TGTGCCACCAGCAGCTCAGGGACCGGGGAGCTGTTTTTT	CATSSSGTGELFF
-	TRBJ2-1	TRBD1	TRBV5-6	TGTGCCAGCAGCTTGCGGGACAGGTACAATGAGCAGTTCTTC	CASSLRDRYNEQFF
-	TRBJ2-2	-	TRBV30	TGTGCCTGGAGTCCAGGGAAGAACACCGGGGAGCTGTTTTTT	CAWSPGKNTGELFF
-	TRBJ1-2	TRBD1	TRBV30	TGTGCCTGGACAGGGGGGCAGTCATCTGGCTACACCTTC	CAWTGGQSSGYTF
-	TRBJ1-1	-	TRBV19	TGTGCCAGTAAAGACAGAGATGAAGCTTTCTTT	CASKDRDEAFF
few	TRBJ1-2	-	TRBV6-1	TGTGCCAGCAGTGGATTCGGGGGGTATGGCTACACCTTC	CASSGFGGYGYTF
-	TRBJ2-7	-	TRBV6-5	TGTGCCAGCAGTTACTCGGGGACAATCGTGGGCGGCGAGCAGTACTTC	CASSYSGTIVGGEQYF
-	TRBJ1-4	-	TRBV30	TGTGCCTGGAGTACACGGACAGTCGACGCAACTAATGAAAAACTGTTTTTT	CAWSTRTVDATNEKLFF
-	TRBJ1-2	-	TRBV30	TGTGCCTGGAGTGTACTCAGGGAGCAGACCTTC	CAWSVLREQTF
-	TRBJ2-7	TRBD2	TRBV4-1	TGCGCCAGCAGCCAAGATCCTAGCGGTAGCTCCTACGAGCAGTACTTC	CASSQDPSGSSYEQYF
few	TRBJ2-6	-	TRBV7-2	TGTGCCAGCACTCCGCCCCGCTCTGGGGCCAACGTCCTGACTTTC	CASTPPRSGANVLTF
once	TRBJ1-6	-	TRBV7-2	TGTGCCAGCAGCTTAGGGGTTGATAATTCACCCCTCCACTTT	CASSLGVDNSPLHF
-	TRBJ2-3	TRBD2	TRBV4-3	TGCGCCAGCAGCCAAGCTCCGACTAGCTGGGATACGCAGTATTTT	CASSQAPTSWDTQYF
few	TRBJ1-6	-	TRBV4-1	TGCGCCAGCAGCCAAGATGGGGGGGGTCGGTCACCCCTCCACTTT	CASSQDGGGRSPLHF
-	TRBJ2-1	TRBD2	TRBV10-1	TGCGCCACCTCAGCGGCGGGAGCTGGCAATGAGCAGTTCTTC	CATSAAGAGNEQFF
-	TRBJ1-2	-	TRBV5-1	TGCGCCAGCAGCTTGGCCGGAGGAGACTATGGCTACACCTTC	CASSLAGGDYGYTF
-	TRBJ2-6	-	TRBV5-1	TGCGCCAGCAGTCAGGAGGCTGGGGCCAACGTCCTGACTTTC	CASSQEAGANVLTF
-	TRBJ1-6	-	TRBV30	TGTGCCTGGCGTTCGGGAGGTGTATTTGGGGTCGCCTATAATTCACCCCTCCACTTT	CAWRSGGVFGVAYNSPLHF
-	TRBJ2-1	TRBD2	TRBV27	TGTGCCTCCCTGGGACTAGCGGGGTACAATGAGCAGTTCTTC	CASLGLAGYNEQFF
-	TRBJ2-1	TRBD2	TRBV19	TGTGCCACTAAAGGACTAGCGGATCACTCCTACAATGAGCAGTTCTTC	CATKGLADHSYNEQFF
-	TRBJ2-7	-	TRBV6-5	TGTGCCAGCAAACGAGGCCATGCTCGGAACGAGCAGTACTTC	CASKRGHARNEQYF
-	TRBJ1-6	-	TRBV30	TGTGCCTGGAGTCCCCCAGCTTCACCCCTCCACTTT	CAWSPPASPLHF
-	TRBJ1-1	-	TRBV7-3	TGTGCCAGCAGCGCGACAGGGAACACTGAAGCTTTCTTT	CASSATGNTEAFF
many	TRBJ1-3	-	TRBV7-8	TGTGCCAGCAGCCCGGGGGTAGCGCCTGGAAACACCATATATTTT	CASSPGVAPGNTIYF
-	TRBJ1-2	-	TRBV5-4	TGTGCCAGCAGCTTGGATCTTTCCGGAGGCGGAGACTATGGCTACACCTTC	CASSLDLSGGGDYGYTF
-	TRBJ2-7	TRBD2	TRBV11-2	TGTGCCAGCAGCTTAGCACTAGCGGGATGGGGGAGCTCCTACGAGCAGTACTTC	CASSLALAGWGSSYEQYF
-	TRBJ1-2	TRBD1	TRBV20-1	TGCAGTGCTACCGGACAGGCGGATGACACCTTC	CSATGQADDTF
-	TRBJ2-1	TRBD2	TRBV5-1	TGCGCCAGCAGCTTGTTGGCGGGGGGCATGAATGAGCAGTTCTTC	CASSLLAGGMNEQFF